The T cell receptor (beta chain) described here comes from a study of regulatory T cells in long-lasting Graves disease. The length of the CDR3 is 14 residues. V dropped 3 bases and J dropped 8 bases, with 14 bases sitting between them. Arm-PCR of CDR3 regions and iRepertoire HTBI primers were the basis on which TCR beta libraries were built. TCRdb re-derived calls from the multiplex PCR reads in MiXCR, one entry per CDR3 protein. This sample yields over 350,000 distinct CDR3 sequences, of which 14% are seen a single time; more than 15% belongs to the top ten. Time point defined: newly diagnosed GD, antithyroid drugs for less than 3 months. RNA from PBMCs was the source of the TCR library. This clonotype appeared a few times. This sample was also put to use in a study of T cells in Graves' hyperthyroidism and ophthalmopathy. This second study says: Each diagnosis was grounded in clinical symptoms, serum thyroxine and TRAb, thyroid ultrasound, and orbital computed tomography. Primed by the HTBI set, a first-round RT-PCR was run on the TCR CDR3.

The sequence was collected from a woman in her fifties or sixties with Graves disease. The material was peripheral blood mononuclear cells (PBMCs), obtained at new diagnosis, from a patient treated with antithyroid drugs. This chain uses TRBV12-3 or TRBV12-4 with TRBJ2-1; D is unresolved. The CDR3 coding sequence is TGTGCCAGCAGTTTCGGCTCTATAGGGTATGAGCAGTTCTTC. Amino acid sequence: CASSFGSIGYEQFF.